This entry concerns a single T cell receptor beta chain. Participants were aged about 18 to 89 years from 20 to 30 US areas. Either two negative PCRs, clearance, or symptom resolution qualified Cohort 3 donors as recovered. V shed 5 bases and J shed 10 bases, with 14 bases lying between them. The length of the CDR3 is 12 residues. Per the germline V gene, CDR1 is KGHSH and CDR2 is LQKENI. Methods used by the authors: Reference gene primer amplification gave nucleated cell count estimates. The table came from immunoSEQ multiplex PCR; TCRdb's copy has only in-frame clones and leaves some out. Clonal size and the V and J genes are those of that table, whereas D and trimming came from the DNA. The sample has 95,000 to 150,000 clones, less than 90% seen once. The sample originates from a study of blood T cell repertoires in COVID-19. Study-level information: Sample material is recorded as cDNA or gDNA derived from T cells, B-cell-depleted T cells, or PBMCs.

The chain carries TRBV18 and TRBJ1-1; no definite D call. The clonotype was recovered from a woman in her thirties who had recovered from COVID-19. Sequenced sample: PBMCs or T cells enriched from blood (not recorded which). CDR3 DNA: TGTGCCAGCTCATCAAACCGTGAGGGAGCTTTCTTT. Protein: CASSSNREGAFF.